The 30 T cell receptor beta chains below all came from one sample that was sequenced in a study of blood T cell repertoires in COVID-19 (dated by TCRdb to 2019 to 2021). The library was produced with the immunoSEQ multiplex PCR assay. TCRdb limited this immuneACCESS table to in-frame rearrangements with V and J called. A share of clones is missing; checked studies link under half to unresolved V genes, and the rest is unexplained. The sample table shows over 200,000 clones, and roughly 89% are seen once. The ten largest clones add up to around 2.2% of the sample. What was sequenced was peripheral blood. These receptors were collected from a man aged 30 to 45 who had recovered from COVID-19.

J is TRBJ2-1 and V is TRBV10-1, with 9 bases matching TRBD1. The CDR3 runs to 13 residues. Germline values: CDR1 WNHNN, CDR2 SYGVQD (reference sequence). The junction had 3 bases not matched to a gene; V was cut back by 6 bases and J by 6 bases. DNA of the CDR3: TGCGCCAGCAGGGCACAGGGGGCCAATGAGCAGTTCTTC. Its protein is CASRAQGANEQFF.

The rearrangement uses TRBV3-1 (or the pseudogene TRBV3-2) and TRBJ2-7; D unclear. This CDR3 is built from 11 residues. Between the trimmed V and J ends, which lost 4 bases and 6 bases, there was a span of 7 bases. Germline CDR1 and CDR2: LGHDT and YNNKEL (reference sequence). The CDR3 DNA sequence: TGTGCCAGCAGCCTTCTGAGCGAGCAGTACTTC. Its protein product is CASSLLSEQYF.

The V and J genes are TRBV3-1 (or the pseudogene TRBV3-2) and TRBJ1-1, with 10 bases fitting TRBD1. The CDR3 is made up of 14 amino acids. V shed 1 base and J 6 bases; nucleotides not matched to a gene: 2. The germline V gene encodes CDR1 LGHDT and CDR2 YNNKEL (reference sequence). CDR3 amino acids: CASSQGDRGPEAFF. The CDR3 bases are TGTGCCAGCAGCCAAGGAGACAGGGGGCCTGAAGCTTTCTTT.

The rearrangement links TRBV5-1 to TRBJ2-2; 10 nucleotides line up with TRBD1. Germline CDR1 SGHRS, CDR2 YFSETQ. The CDR3 spans 16 residues. V lost 4 bases, J lost 0 bases, and 3 bases stayed unmatched. CDR3 region: CASSVGQGANTGELFF. The CDR3 DNA reads TGCGCCAGCAGCGTCGGACAGGGGGCGAACACCGGGGAGCTGTTTTTT.

The chain couples TRBV9 to TRBJ2-5, with 8 bases identical to TRBD2. The CDR3 contains 16 residues. Germline values: CDR1 SGDLS, CDR2 YYNGEE. Germline trimming cut 3 bases from V and 1 base from J; bases unmatched to any gene: 8. This chain's CDR3 is CASSAPREGPQETQYF. DNA of the CDR3: TGTGCCAGCAGCGCTCCCCGGGAGGGCCCCCAAGAGACCCAGTACTTC.

The chain couples TRBV5-1 to TRBJ1-6; the match to TRBD1 covers 7 bases. The V gene end was trimmed by 3 bases and the J gene end by 8 bases; junction bases not matched to a gene: 8. This CDR3 has 15 amino acids. CDR1 is SGHRS, CDR2 YFSETQ, per germline. The CDR3 sequence is CASSSRQGGDSPLHF. CDR3 nucleotide sequence: TGCGCCAGCAGCTCCCGACAGGGCGGAGATTCACCCCTCCACTTT.

The gene calls are TRBV6-5 and TRBJ1-6; unclear D gene. Trimming pared 0 bases from V and 7 bases from J, leaving 10 bases between. CDR1 MNHEY and CDR2 SVGAGI come from the germline V gene. This CDR3 comprises 15 residues. CDR3 residues: CASSYSGLPNSPLHF. Here the CDR3 DNA reads TGTGCCAGCAGTTACTCCGGGTTGCCCAATTCACCCCTCCACTTT.

CDR3 bases: TGTGCCAGCAGTTACGGGGGGAGGACAGTTGACTACGAGCAGTACTTC. Protein product: CASSYGGRTVDYEQYF. The chain employs TRBV14 and TRBJ2-7, with a possible D match to TRBD2 (7 bases). V lost 6 bases to trimming and J lost 3 bases, with 21 bases between them. The CDR3 consists of 16 residues. Germline V gene sequence: CDR1 SGHDN, CDR2 FVKESK. The entire variable domain, with the rest obtained from reference TRBV14 and TRBJ2-7, is as follows: EAGVTQFPSHSVIEKGQTVTLRCDPISGHDNLYWYRRVMGKEIKFLLHFVKESKQDESGMPNNRFLAERTGGTYSTLKVQPAELEDSGVYFCASSYGGRTVDYEQYFGPGTRLTVT.

The V gene is TRBV5-5, the J gene TRBJ2-1; TRBD2 matches 8 bases. The ends lost 4 bases at V and 8 bases at J; junction bases unmatched: 11. Per the germline V gene, CDR1 is SGHKS and CDR2 is YYEKEE (reference sequence). This CDR3 spans 15 amino acids. The CDR3 loop reads CASSPLRSGGDEQFF. The CDR3 coding sequence is TGTGCCAGCAGCCCCCTTAGGAGCGGGGGCGATGAGCAGTTCTTC.

The chain employs TRBV13 and TRBJ2-7, with D uncertain. Germline V CDR1 and CDR2: PRHDT, FYEKMQ (reference sequence). This CDR3 region has 16 residues. Between the trimmed V and J ends, which lost 5 bases and 2 bases, there was a span of 19 bases. CDR3 bases: TGTGCCAGCAGCCCTAGACCGAGACCAATCCCCTACGAGCAGTACTTC. Encoded protein: CASSPRPRPIPYEQYF.

CDR3 nucleotide sequence: TGTGCCAGCTCCTGGGAGAATACCGGCCGTGGTGCGCAGTACTTC. As protein: CASSWENTGRGAQYF. The gene calls are TRBV18 and TRBJ2-7; the D gene is possibly TRBD2 (5 bases). Germline values: CDR1 KGHSH, CDR2 LQKENI. V dropped 6 bases and J dropped 9 bases, with 24 bases sitting between them. This CDR3 region has 15 residues.

The rearrangement joins TRBV10-3 to TRBJ1-2; no clear D. V lost 3 bases, J lost 0 bases, and 11 bases lay in between. Germline-derived CDR1 and CDR2 are ENHRY and SYGVKD. This CDR3 is built from 15 residues. The CDR3 here is CAISEEFSPNYGYTF. The CDR3 DNA reads TGTGCCATCAGTGAAGAGTTCTCCCCTAACTATGGCTACACCTTC.

In its sample, this clone was seen a few times. The V gene is TRBV14, the J gene TRBJ1-2; a weak D match, TRBD1 (5 bases). From germline, CDR1 is SGHDN and CDR2 FVKESK. CDR3 length equals 13 residues. V was cut by 0 bases and J by 7 bases, with 9 bases left in between. Here the CDR3 DNA reads TGTGCCAGCAGCCAAGATCGCGGGGGTGGCTACACCTTC. Translating it yields CASSQDRGGGYTF.

The CDR3 spells CASSRSGQRFREQYF. Here the CDR3 DNA reads TGTGCCAGCAGTCGTTCGGGACAGCGCTTTAGGGAGCAGTACTTC. The V call is TRBV6-5, the J call TRBJ2-7, with 7 bases fitting TRBD1. V lost 5 bases, J lost 7 bases, and 14 bases stayed unmatched. Per germline, CDR1 MNHEY and CDR2 SVGAGI. The CDR3 covers 15 residues.

The chain's CDR3 is CASAGEGSYEQYF. In nucleotides, the CDR3 is TGCGCCAGTGCGGGAGAGGGGTCCTACGAGCAGTACTTC. This chain links TRBV4-1 with TRBJ2-7, with 7 positions matching TRBD2. Germline assignment: CDR1 MGHRA and CDR2 YSYEKL. The CDR3 length is 13 residues. With 9 bases clipped from V and 1 base from J, the junction kept 6 bases outside the gene matches.

This clone was recorded once. The chain links TRBV6-5 to TRBJ1-2, with 7 bases lining up with TRBD1. Per the germline V gene, CDR1 is MNHEY and CDR2 is SVGAGI. The CDR3 consists of 12 residues. The CDR3 DNA sequence: TGTGGGGCCCGGGACAGTAACTATGGCTACACCTTC. This translates into CGARDSNYGYTF.

This rearrangement joins TRBV9 to TRBJ1-3; TRBD1 agrees at 8 bases. Germline V gene data show CDR1 as SGDLS and CDR2 as YYNGEE. The CDR3 has 14 amino acids. V lost 0 bases and J lost 10; bases outside the gene matches: 6. CDR3 DNA sequence: TGTGCCAGCAGCGTAGCTCCAGGGGGCCAGACCATATATTTT. Protein product: CASSVAPGGQTIYF.

In DNA form, the CDR3 reads TGTGCCAGCAGCTTGACAGGGCAATACGAGCAGTACTTC. Amino acid sequence: CASSLTGQYEQYF. The rearrangement links TRBV5-4 to TRBJ2-7; perhaps TRBD1 as D (6 bases). V lost 1 base and J lost 4, with 9 bases in between. The CDR3 extends over 13 amino acids. Germline lookup yields CDR1 SGHNT and CDR2 YYREEE (reference sequence).

The rearrangement joins TRBV27 to TRBJ1-3; a weak D match, TRBD1 (6 bases). Germline CDR1 is MNHEY and CDR2 is SMNVEV (reference sequence). V lost 4 bases to trimming and J lost 4 bases, with 23 bases between them. CDR3 size: 18 residues. The CDR3 DNA sequence: TGTGCCAGCAGTTCACACCCCCCGCGGGGGCATATCGGAAACACCATATATTTT. As protein: CASSSHPPRGHIGNTIYF.

This clone was seen a few times. This sequence joins TRBV11-3 and TRBJ1-6; no firm D call. Looked up from germline, CDR1 is SGHNT and CDR2 is YENEEA. CDR3 length equals 13 residues. Trimming took 4 bases from V and 9 from J, leaving 10 bases between them. CDR3 DNA: TGTGCCAGCAGCTCCGGGGTCCTTTCACCCCTCCACTTT. Translated: CASSSGVLSPLHF.

The chain uses TRBV18 and TRBJ2-7; D is uncertain. V was clipped by 3 bases and J by 3 bases, with 18 bases between them. Germline lookup yields CDR1 KGHSH and CDR2 LQKENI. The CDR3 sequence is 16 residues long. For the CDR3, the DNA is TGTGCCAGCTCACCTCCAGATACCCCGTCTTTCTACGAGCAGTACTTC. As protein: CASSPPDTPSFYEQYF.

Comments on this clone: Within the sample, other DNA sequences also encode this same CDR3. The chain is built from TRBV6-6 and TRBJ2-1, with 10 bases lining up with TRBD2. The trim removed 2 bases at V and 6 bases at J, leaving 4 bases unmatched. CDR1 and CDR2 (germline): MNHNY, SVGAGI (reference sequence). This CDR3 region has 15 residues. CDR3 nucleotide sequence: TGTGCCAGCAGTTACCCTAGCGGGGGAGTCAATGAGCAGTTCTTC. Encoded protein: CASSYPSGGVNEQFF.

The chain joins TRBV5-1 to TRBJ2-7; TRBD1 agrees at 9 bases. Germline loops: CDR1 SGHRS, CDR2 YFSETQ. The CDR3 has 15 residues. The trim removed 4 bases at V and 1 base at J, leaving 6 bases unmatched. CDR3 nucleotide sequence: TGCGCCAGCAGCACGACAGGGGGAAGTTCCTACGAGCAGTACTTC. Amino acids: CASSTTGGSSYEQYF.

V usage is TRBV6-5 and J usage is TRBJ1-2; D gene uncertain. The germline gives CDR1 MNHEY, CDR2 SVGAGI. The CDR3 consists of 13 residues. The V end was cut by 0 bases, the J end by 8 bases, with 10 bases between. The CDR3 sequence: CASSYSLGRGYTF. Here the CDR3 DNA reads TGTGCCAGCAGTTACTCTCTTGGGCGAGGCTACACCTTC.

This chain connects TRBV4-3 to TRBJ1-5; the match to TRBD1 covers 7 bases. This CDR3 contains 15 residues. The trim removed 6 bases at V and 5 bases at J, leaving 10 bases unmatched. Per germline, CDR1 LGHNA and CDR2 YSLEER. The CDR3 sequence is CASRPPGQRDQPQHF. CDR3 sequence (DNA): TGCGCCAGCAGACCCCCGGGACAGCGGGATCAGCCCCAGCATTTT.

The genes are TRBV10-1 and TRBJ2-5, with D hard to call. The CDR3 has 13 amino acids. The V end lost 5 bases, the J end lost 5 bases, and 12 bases lay between the germline ends. Germline V lookup: CDR1 WNHNN, CDR2 SYGVQD (reference sequence). CDR3 DNA sequence: TGCGCCAGCAGTCGCAGGCCCTGGGAGACCCAGTACTTC. Translated: CASSRRPWETQYF.

This sequence joins TRBV3-1 (or the pseudogene TRBV3-2) and TRBJ1-1, with 10 bases that match TRBD1. V shed 6 bases, J shed 5 bases, and the junction held 9 bases outside the gene matches. CDR3 length equals 15 residues. Germline CDR1 and CDR2: LGHDT and YNNKEL (reference sequence). CDR3 DNA: TGTGCCAGCAGACCCCGACAGGGGGCTAATACTGAAGCTTTCTTT. Translating it yields CASRPRQGANTEAFF.

The gene calls are TRBV6-1 and TRBJ1-2, with D perhaps TRBD1 (6 bases). Deletions cut 6 bases from V and 3 bases from J, with 23 bases between. Germline V CDR1 and CDR2: MNHNS, SASEGT. CDR3 length equals 17 residues. CDR3 coding DNA: TGTGCCAGCAGCGAACCCAGAGTGGGGGCGGTGGACTATGGCTACACCTTC. Amino acids: CASSEPRVGAVDYGYTF.

The V and J genes are TRBV5-1 and TRBJ2-1; weak D call: TRBD2 (6 bases). Trimming took 2 bases from V and 7 from J, leaving 10 bases between them. The germline V gene encodes CDR1 SGHRS and CDR2 YFSETQ. The CDR3 extends over 13 amino acids. CDR3 amino acids: CASSLLAHNEQFF. CDR3 coding DNA: TGCGCCAGCAGCTTACTAGCCCATAATGAGCAGTTCTTC. Complete variable domain (other parts from reference TRBV5-1 and TRBJ2-1): KAGVTQTPRYLIKTRGQQVTLSCSPISGHRSVSWYQQTPGQGLQFLFEYFSETQRNKGNFPGRFSGRQFSNSRSEMNVSTLELGDSALYLCASSLLAHNEQFFGPGTRLTVL.

This clone turned up a few times. This chain uses TRBV7-2 with TRBJ2-7, with a possible D match to TRBD1 (5 bases). The V and J ends lost 0 bases and 0 bases respectively, with 6 bases between them. The CDR3 is 14 residues long. Germline CDR1 SGHTA, CDR2 FQGNSA. The CDR3 sequence: CASSLAGLSYEQYF. The CDR3 DNA reads TGTGCCAGCAGCTTAGCGGGGCTCTCCTACGAGCAGTACTTC.